The entry below gives a single TCR beta chain sequence along with its context. Its antigen is not identified. The entry originates in a study of response to subunit inactivated influenza vaccine. Findings and caveats of the study: T cells newly recruited by each seasonal influenza vaccination are few, the authors suggested.

TCRdb itself ran the RT-PCR reads through MiXCR, one entry per CDR3 protein. The sample has hundreds of thousands of distinct CDR3 sequences, roughly 14% seen once. This receptor was identified in a man aged 50 to 60 who received an inactivated influenza vaccine. The sample in question was PBMCs from blood, obtained 12 days after vaccination.

CDR3 nucleotide sequence: TGTGCCAGCATCTGGGCTAGCGGGAATGAGCAGTTCTTC. Protein sequence: CASIWASGNEQFF. The rearrangement links TRBV28 to TRBJ2-1; the match to TRBD2 covers 8 bases. Unmatched junction bases numbered 6, after V lost 7 bases and J lost 7 bases. Germline-derived CDR1 and CDR2 are MDHEN and SYDVKM. The CDR3 is 13 amino acids. The variable domain in full, completed from reference TRBV28 and TRBJ2-1, reads DVKVTQSSRYLVKRTGEKVFLECVQDMDHENMFWYRQDPGLGLRLIYFSYDVKMKEKGDIPEGYSVSREKKERFSLILESASTNQTSMYLCASIWASGNEQFFGPGTRLTVL.